The rows below give T cell receptor beta chains drawn from one sample of a study of memory CD4+ T cells and cytomegalovirus serostatus. Here immunoSEQ multiplex PCR was the method, and the copy in TCRdb shows in-frame clones only, minus some. The data hold 45,000 to 65,000 clones, with around 83% observed a single time. The sequenced sample was memory CD4+ T cells from blood. The receptors shown here come from an adult in good health and CMV-seropositive. CDR3s include the opening cysteine and the closing phenylalanine or tryptophan. The D gene is left open where the match is weak. Not all rows give a size; the values are once, few, many and, for expanded clones, a class.

size	J	V	D	CDR3	DNA
NA	TRBJ1-1	TRBV4-1	TRBD1	CASSQYTTIDRGHTEAFF	TGCGCCAGCAGCCAATATACCACCATCGACAGGGGGCACACTGAAGCTTTCTTT
NA	TRBJ2-5	TRBV6-1	NA	CASSEGVEETQYF	TGTGCCAGCAGTGAGGGGGTAGAAGAGACCCAGTACTTC
NA	TRBJ1-5	TRBV10-2	NA	CASSASGRLNQPQHF	TGCGCCAGCAGTGCCTCGGGACGGCTGAATCAGCCCCAGCATTTT
NA	TRBJ1-5	TRBV28	NA	CASTPEGPWQPQHF	TGTGCCAGCACCCCAGAGGGACCCTGGCAGCCCCAGCATTTT
NA	TRBJ1-2	TRBV28	TRBD1	CASSFDRGYGGYTF	TGTGCCAGCAGTTTCGACAGGGGGTATGGCGGCTACACCTTC
NA	TRBJ2-3	TRBV11-1	TRBD2	CASSPTSGVTDTQYF	TGTGCCAGCAGCCCTACTAGCGGGGTGACAGATACGCAGTATTTT
once	TRBJ1-3	TRBV6-5	NA	CASSYSIAANTIYF	TGTGCCAGCAGTTACTCGATCGCCGCGAACACCATATATTTT
NA	TRBJ2-7	TRBV6-5	TRBD2	CASSFRTSGSHEQYF	TGTGCCAGCAGTTTCAGGACTAGCGGGAGCCACGAGCAGTACTTC
NA	TRBJ1-2	TRBV19	NA	CASSVGRANYGYTF	TGTGCCAGTAGTGTGGGGCGAGCTAACTATGGCTACACCTTC
NA	TRBJ2-6	TRBV7-2	TRBD1	CASSAPGQGTIGANVLTF	TGTGCCAGCAGCGCCCCGGGACAGGGAACGATTGGGGCCAACGTCCTGACTTTC
NA	TRBJ2-3	TRBV6-1	NA	CASRLGAVGTDTQYF	TGTGCCAGCAGACTTGGGGCGGTAGGCACAGATACGCAGTATTTT
NA	TRBJ1-4	TRBV6-5	TRBD1	CASSRPRDRKLFF	TGTGCCAGCAGTCGCCCGAGGGACAGAAAACTGTTTTTT
NA	TRBJ1-4	TRBV4-3	TRBD1	CASSQERARGEEKLFF	TGCGCCAGCAGCCAAGAAAGAGCCAGGGGGGAGGAAAAACTGTTTTTT
NA	TRBJ2-1	TRBV18	NA	CASSPGTGAGTSEQFF	TGTGCCAGCTCACCTGGCACAGGGGCGGGGACAAGTGAGCAGTTCTTC
NA	TRBJ2-7	TRBV27	NA	CASSSPRSGNEQYF	TGTGCCAGCAGTTCCCCACGGAGTGGGAACGAGCAGTACTTC
NA	TRBJ2-1	TRBV7-9	NA	CASSRDGYNEQFF	TGTGCCAGCAGCCGGGACGGTTACAATGAGCAGTTCTTC
NA	TRBJ2-5	TRBV19	TRBD1	CASSIRRADRGKETQYF	TGTGCCAGTAGTATTCGGCGTGCCGACAGGGGTAAAGAGACCCAGTACTTC
NA	TRBJ1-5	TRBV5-8	TRBD1	CASSLMPGDRGRGQPQHF	TGTGCCAGCAGCCTGATGCCCGGGGACAGGGGGCGCGGGCAGCCCCAGCATTTT
NA	TRBJ2-7	TRBV4-3	TRBD2	CASSQDLREGYEQYF	TGCGCCAGCAGCCAAGATCTGCGGGAGGGCTACGAGCAGTACTTC
NA	TRBJ1-2	TRBV4-3	NA	CASSQDRGGLRGYTF	TGCGCCAGCAGCCAAGATCGAGGAGGGTTACGGGGCTACACCTTC
NA	TRBJ1-2	TRBV7-9	TRBD1	CASSPRTGPGYTF	TGTGCCAGCAGCCCCCGGACAGGACCTGGCTACACCTTC
NA	TRBJ2-1	TRBV18	NA	CASSPKGVNEQFF	TGTGCCAGCTCACCCAAGGGGGTGAATGAGCAGTTCTTC
NA	TRBJ1-2	TRBV11-2	NA	CASSLGGSYTF	TGTGCCAGCAGCTTGGGGGGGAGCTACACCTTC
NA	TRBJ2-1	TRBV5-1	TRBD2	CASSLTSGIDNEQFF	TGCGCCAGCAGCTTGACTAGCGGGATCGACAATGAGCAGTTCTTC
NA	TRBJ2-2	TRBV19	TRBD1	CASSRTGTGKIGELFF	TGTGCCAGTAGTCGAACCGGGACAGGGAAGATCGGGGAGCTGTTTTTT
NA	TRBJ2-7	TRBV5-1	NA	CASSSLASYEQYF	TGCGCCAGCAGCTCACTAGCTTCCTACGAGCAGTACTTC
NA	TRBJ2-5	TRBV18	TRBD1	CASSRQQGEETQYF	TGTGCCAGCTCACGACAACAGGGGGAGGAGACCCAGTACTTC
NA	TRBJ2-7	TRBV7-2	NA	CASSLGQGTYEQYF	TGTGCCAGCAGCTTAGGCCAGGGCACCTACGAGCAGTACTTC
few	TRBJ1-4	TRBV28	TRBD1	CASSRGQGYNEKLFF	TGTGCCAGCAGTCGAGGACAGGGATATAATGAAAAACTGTTTTTT
NA	TRBJ2-7	TRBV7-7	TRBD1	CASSPNTGDEQYF	TGTGCCAGCAGCCCGAACACAGGGGACGAGCAGTACTTC
NA	TRBJ2-2	TRBV2	NA	CASNLVAGTGELFF	TGTGCCAGCAACCTGGTGGCCGGGACCGGGGAGCTGTTTTTT
NA	TRBJ2-7	TRBV7-9	NA	CASSLVQGQDEQYF	TGTGCCAGCAGCTTAGTGCAGGGGCAGGACGAGCAGTACTTC
NA	TRBJ2-7	TRBV6-1	NA	CASSLSSVSYEQYF	TGTGCCAGCAGTTTATCTAGCGTCTCCTACGAGCAGTACTTC
NA	TRBJ2-7	TRBV6-1	TRBD2	CASSEAGGRAGYEQYF	TGTGCCAGCAGTGAAGCTGGCGGGAGGGCCGGCTACGAGCAGTACTTC
NA	TRBJ2-1	TRBV25-1	TRBD2	CASSDGPGLALYNEQFF	TGTGCCAGCAGTGATGGCCCGGGACTAGCGCTGTACAATGAGCAGTTCTTC
NA	TRBJ2-7	TRBV11-2	NA	CASSPDLYEQYF	TGTGCCAGCAGCCCAGACTTGTACGAGCAGTACTTC
once	TRBJ1-2	TRBV30	TRBD1	CAWNPKDRDRGGGYTF	TGTGCCTGGAACCCGAAAGACCGGGACAGGGGGGGAGGCTACACCTTC